This is a list of T cell receptor beta chains from one sample in a study of OX40 agonist ivuxolimab in advanced cancers. Generated by immunoSEQ multiplex PCR, the TCRdb table keeps only in-frame clones and is missing some. Of around 64,000 clones in the sample, around 88% were seen once. The material was CD4+ or CD8+ T cells sorted from blood, obtained in a trial of the OX40 agonist ivuxolimab. The receptors were sampled from an adult with an advanced solid tumor such as melanoma, head and neck, liver or kidney cancer. Both conserved end residues are trimmed from each CDR3.

cdr3_length: 13
j_call: TRBJ1-6
v_call: TRBV27
cdr3_aa: ATTLQGGPNSPLH

cdr3_length: 11
j_call: TRBJ2-3
v_call: TRBV2
cdr3_aa: ASRGQGTDTQY

cdr3_length: 12
j_call: TRBJ1-5
v_call: TRBV9
cdr3_aa: ASSRTGVSQPQH

cdr3_length: 12
j_call: TRBJ2-1
v_call: TRBV18
cdr3_aa: ASSYSRDGNEQF

cdr3_length: 11
j_call: TRBJ2-3
v_call: TRBV5-1
cdr3_aa: ASSLQGTDTQY

cdr3_length: 12
j_call: TRBJ1-1
v_call: TRBV7-9
cdr3_aa: ATKTGQANTEAF

cdr3_length: 13
j_call: TRBJ2-7
v_call: TRBV7-8
cdr3_aa: ASSLFVLAGYEQY

cdr3_length: 12
j_call: TRBJ1-2
v_call: TRBV6-5
cdr3_aa: ASSPGTGSYGYT

cdr3_length: 12
j_call: TRBJ2-3
v_call: TRBV2
cdr3_aa: ASSNRGATDTQY

cdr3_length: 12
j_call: TRBJ2-7
v_call: TRBV6-1
cdr3_aa: ASRLTTGEYEQY

cdr3_length: 14
j_call: TRBJ1-1
v_call: TRBV21-1
cdr3_aa: ASSKGAARGNTEAF

cdr3_length: 13
j_call: TRBJ2-1
v_call: TRBV11-2
cdr3_aa: ASSPRTGGANEQF

cdr3_length: 10
j_call: TRBJ2-7
v_call: TRBV12-5
cdr3_aa: ASGLDSLSQY

cdr3_length: 13
j_call: TRBJ2-2
v_call: TRBV9
cdr3_aa: ASSVAAGWAGELF

cdr3_length: 12
j_call: TRBJ1-3
v_call: TRBV7-6
cdr3_aa: ASSRQGPGNTIY

cdr3_length: 11
j_call: TRBJ1-1
v_call: TRBV6-5
cdr3_aa: ASRDRLNTEAF

cdr3_length: 11
j_call: TRBJ2-7
v_call: TRBV5-1
cdr3_aa: ASVGGLGREQY

cdr3_length: 12
j_call: TRBJ1-6
v_call: TRBV6-5
cdr3_aa: ASSTIGANSPLH

cdr3_length: 14
j_call: TRBJ2-1
v_call: TRBV5-1
cdr3_aa: ATTYGGQWGYNEQF

cdr3_length: 9
j_call: TRBJ2-4
v_call: TRBV6-6
cdr3_aa: ASTTENIQY

cdr3_length: 14
j_call: TRBJ2-3
v_call: TRBV5-1
cdr3_aa: ASSLYAGGHTDTQY

cdr3_length: 11
j_call: TRBJ1-2
v_call: TRBV11-2
cdr3_aa: ASSSDRAYGYT

cdr3_length: 13
j_call: TRBJ2-5
v_call: TRBV5-5
cdr3_aa: ASSFGSAGVETQY